This T cell receptor (beta chain) emerged from a study of human T cells and chemical hapten exposure. Unique molecular identifiers were attached to individual cDNA molecules within the library. TCRdb ran MiXCR on the RACE reads and lists one entry per CDR3 protein. The table has 70,000 to 100,000 distinct CDR3 sequences, about 6.8% seen once; the top ten hold roughly 1.5%. The CDR3 covers 12 residues. Trimming left V 7 bases short and J 2 bases short, with 11 bases between. In germline, CDR1 is SQVTM, CDR2 ANQGSEA. This clonotype has ten or more counts. Sample time point: patch test 1, 2 weeks after DPC sensitization. Treatment described: therapeutic diphenylcyclopropenone sensitization with weekly scalp DPC.

This TCR derives from a young woman with alopecia areata. Some clones in this sample may be carry-over from other donors' samples. Sequenced here: whole blood, sampled in connection with sensitization to the hapten diphenylcyclopropenone (DPC). The V call is TRBV29-1, the J call TRBJ1-1; maybe TRBD1 (6 bases). CDR3 loop: CSGRTVNTEAFF. Written as DNA, the CDR3 is TGCAGCGGCCGGACAGTTAACACTGAAGCTTTCTTT.